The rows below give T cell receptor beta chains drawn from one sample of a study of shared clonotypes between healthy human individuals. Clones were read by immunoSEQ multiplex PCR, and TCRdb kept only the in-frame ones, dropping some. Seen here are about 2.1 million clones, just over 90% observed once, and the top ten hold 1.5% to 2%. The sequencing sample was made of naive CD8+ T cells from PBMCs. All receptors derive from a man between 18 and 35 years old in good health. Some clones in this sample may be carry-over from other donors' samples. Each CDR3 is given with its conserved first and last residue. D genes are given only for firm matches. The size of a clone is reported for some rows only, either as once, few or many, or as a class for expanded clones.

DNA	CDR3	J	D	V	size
TGCGCCAGCAGCCAAGATTTGGTATCCGGGGAGCTGTTTTTT	CASSQDLVSGELFF	TRBJ2-2	.	TRBV4-1	.
TGTGCCAGCAGTTTCGGCCCCGGAGCCCCGAACACCGGGGAGCTGTTTTTT	CASSFGPGAPNTGELFF	TRBJ2-2	.	TRBV27	.
TGTGCCAGCAGTTTGGGGGAAGGGGAGACCCAGTACTTC	CASSLGEGETQYF	TRBJ2-5	.	TRBV28	.
TGTGCCAGCACCTTAACGGGGGGTTCTGGAAACACCATATATTTT	CASTLTGGSGNTIYF	TRBJ1-3	.	TRBV6-5	.
TGTGCCTGGAGCGGACTAGCGTCGAATGAGCAGTTCTTC	CAWSGLASNEQFF	TRBJ2-1	TRBD2	TRBV30	.
TGTGCCAGCGACCTTAGCTCCTACAATGAGCAGTTCTTC	CASDLSSYNEQFF	TRBJ2-1	.	TRBV6-1	.
TGCGCCAGCAGCCAAACCCCGGGACAGCCCTACGAGCAGTACTTC	CASSQTPGQPYEQYF	TRBJ2-7	TRBD1	TRBV4-3	once
TGCGCCAGCAGTGACCCGGCGGCTAGCGGGGGGAACAATGAGCAGTTCTTC	CASSDPAASGGNNEQFF	TRBJ2-1	TRBD2	TRBV10-1	.
TGCGCCAGCCGAGAGGGGCTGTCCTACGAGCAGTACTTC	CASREGLSYEQYF	TRBJ2-7	.	TRBV5-1	.
TGTGCCAGCAGCCAGGGACTAGCGGCGCGCCAAGAGACCCAGTACTTC	CASSQGLAARQETQYF	TRBJ2-5	TRBD2	TRBV28	once
TGTGCCAGTAGTATTAGGTACGCGGCCCCAGATACGCAGTATTTT	CASSIRYAAPDTQYF	TRBJ2-3	.	TRBV19	.
TGTGCCAGCAGCCCCCACCAACCGGGGGAGATCACAGATACGCAGTATTTT	CASSPHQPGEITDTQYF	TRBJ2-3	.	TRBV7-8	.
TGTGCCAGCACCCGTACCGGGGCCTTCGCGAATACGCAGTATTTT	CASTRTGAFANTQYF	TRBJ2-3	.	TRBV27	.
TGTGCCAGCAGCTTAGGTGTCGGGAGGGCCGGCAATGAGCAGTTCTTC	CASSLGVGRAGNEQFF	TRBJ2-1	TRBD2	TRBV7-6	.
TGTGCCAGCAGCTTAGGTGGGGGGGACGAAAAAAATCAGCCCCAGCATTTT	CASSLGGGDEKNQPQHF	TRBJ1-5	.	TRBV7-8	.
TGTGCCAGCAGAATTGCAGGGGAGTTCTACGAGCAGTACTTC	CASRIAGEFYEQYF	TRBJ2-7	.	TRBV28	.
TGTGCCAGCAGTTCCGGGACAGGGTTCTACGAGCAGTACTTC	CASSSGTGFYEQYF	TRBJ2-7	TRBD1	TRBV5-6	.
TGTGCCAGCAGCTTCGGCGATGGCTACACCTTC	CASSFGDGYTF	TRBJ1-2	.	TRBV5-6	.
TGCGCCAGCAGCCAGAGGGATGGGGGCAGATCTCCGTCAAACATTCAGTACTTC	CASSQRDGGRSPSNIQYF	TRBJ2-4	.	TRBV4-1	.
TGTGCCAGCAGCCCGGGACTAGCGGGAGCTCGATTCTACGAGCAGTACTTC	CASSPGLAGARFYEQYF	TRBJ2-7	TRBD2	TRBV9	.
TGTGCCAGCAGTTTATCGAAGCTGTCTAATGAAAAACTGTTTTTT	CASSLSKLSNEKLFF	TRBJ1-4	.	TRBV27	few
TGTGCCAGTAGTCCCCATCCGAATGAGCAGTTCTTC	CASSPHPNEQFF	TRBJ2-1	.	TRBV19	.
TGCGCCAGCAGCTATACAGGGGCCCTCTACGAGCAGTACTTC	CASSYTGALYEQYF	TRBJ2-7	TRBD1	TRBV5-1	.
TGTGCCAGCAGTCCCCTCCGGGACAGCCCATACAATGAGCAGTTCTTC	CASSPLRDSPYNEQFF	TRBJ2-1	TRBD1	TRBV27	.
TGTGCCAGCAGTACCCGGGACAGAGGCCAGCCCCAGCATTTT	CASSTRDRGQPQHF	TRBJ1-5	TRBD1	TRBV27	.
TGTGCCAGCGCGCCGGGACAGTATGAAAAACTGTTTTTT	CASAPGQYEKLFF	TRBJ1-4	TRBD1	TRBV7-9	few
TGTGCCAGCAGCTGGGCAGGGTTGTCGGAGCAGTTCTTC	CASSWAGLSEQFF	TRBJ2-1	.	TRBV7-6	.
TGTGCCAGCAGCTTAGTCCTGCAGGGGAGCACTGAAGCTTTCTTT	CASSLVLQGSTEAFF	TRBJ1-1	.	TRBV7-9	.
TGTGCCAGCAGCGCCTTTGTGCTAGCGGGGGAGCAGTTCTTC	CASSAFVLAGEQFF	TRBJ2-1	TRBD2	TRBV7-9	.